Sequencing of this T cell receptor beta chain was carried out in a study of blood T cell repertoires in COVID-19 (dated by TCRdb to about 2020). A note on the overall study: The collaborator samples originated in the United States, Italy and Spain and spanned the acute and convalescent phases of COVID-19. The material from the prospective study consisted of cDNA or gDNA derived from T cells, B-cell-depleted T cells, or PBMCs. Deeply sampled blood TCRbeta repertoires from subjects exposed to, actively infected with, or recovered from COVID-19 were included in the dataset. The repertoires were released in a freely available public database intended as a resource for research on the immune response to SARS-CoV-2. The samples were drawn from two sources: the first 160 participants of the ongoing ImmuneRACE study, and over 950 subjects contributed by 6 global collaborators. A de-identified subject ID, COVID-19 status, age in years and sex were almost always included in the sample metadata. Where available, HLA class I and class II types were taken from metadata supplied by the sample provider and were not determined by assay-based typing.

TCRbeta CDR3 regions were amplified from genomic DNA using the immunoSEQ Assay, a bias-controlled multiplex PCR. Per the authors' processing: The number of nucleated cells in each sample was estimated by amplification of reference gene primers within the assay. To quantify the absolute abundance of each unique TCRbeta CDR3 rearrangement, sequence reads were collapsed and filtered. For each sample, productive Simpson clonality was calculated as the square root of Simpson's diversity index across productive rearrangements. As stored in TCRdb, this immuneACCESS dataset retains in-frame rearrangements with V and J assigned. A fraction of the clones does not appear; measured against another copy, unresolved V genes explain less than half of the discrepancy, and the remainder lacks a known reason. V, J and clone size were drawn from that table, and D and trimming were deduced from the DNA. This sample has 160,000 or so clones in its table, and more than 85% of those were observed once. The top ten constitute about 2% of the sample.

One collaborating source in Seattle enrolled patients during active infection and followed them longitudinally through the course of disease. Collaborating institutions collected whole blood in K2EDTA tubes following their own protocols. For TCRbeta analysis, collaborators shipped samples in one of three forms: frozen whole blood, isolated PBMCs, or DNA extracted from either of those sample types. What the study reported, not specific to this receptor: Clinical and demographic metadata were provided uncurated, with the amount varying by source and participant.

The cysteine opens and the phenylalanine closes a CDR3 of 13 amino acids. Only the CDR3 part of the read is kept: 39 bases, read in frame from the first base. Trimming leaves V shorter by 11 bases and J shorter by 7 bases, with the junction holding 5 bases beyond the gene matches. Per the germline V gene, WSHSY is the CDR1 and SAAADI is the CDR2. Notes on this clone: Its antigen target is currently unknown. No qualities accompany the bases; no much larger clone lies one base away.

The sequence came from a woman between 55 and 75 years old with COVID-19, enrolled during active disease. The rearrangement combines TRBV10-2 with TRBJ1-6; 10 bases in the junction line up with TRBD1. The sequencing input was peripheral blood. The sequenced DNA is TGCGCCGGGGGGGGACAGGGGAATTCACCCCTCCACTTT. It encodes CAGGGQGNSPLHF.